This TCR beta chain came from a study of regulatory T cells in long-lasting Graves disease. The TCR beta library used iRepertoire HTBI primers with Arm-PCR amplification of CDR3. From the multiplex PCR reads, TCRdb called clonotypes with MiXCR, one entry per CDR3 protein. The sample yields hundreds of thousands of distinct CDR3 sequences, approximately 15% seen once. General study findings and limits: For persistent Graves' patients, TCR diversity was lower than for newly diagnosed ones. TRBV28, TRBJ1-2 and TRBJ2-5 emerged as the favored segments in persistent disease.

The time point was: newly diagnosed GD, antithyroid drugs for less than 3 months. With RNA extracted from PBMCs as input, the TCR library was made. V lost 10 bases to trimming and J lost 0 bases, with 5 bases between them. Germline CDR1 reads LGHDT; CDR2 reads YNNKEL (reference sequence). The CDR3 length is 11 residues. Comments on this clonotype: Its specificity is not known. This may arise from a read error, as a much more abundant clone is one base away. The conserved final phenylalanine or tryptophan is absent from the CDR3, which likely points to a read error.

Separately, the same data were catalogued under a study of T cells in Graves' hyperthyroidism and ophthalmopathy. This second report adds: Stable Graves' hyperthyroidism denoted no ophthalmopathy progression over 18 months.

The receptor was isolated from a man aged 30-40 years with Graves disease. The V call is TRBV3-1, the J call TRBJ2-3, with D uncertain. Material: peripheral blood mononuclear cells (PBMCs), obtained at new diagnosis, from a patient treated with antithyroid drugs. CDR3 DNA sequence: TGTGCCACCACTAGCACAGATACGCAGTATTCT. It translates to CATTSTDTQYS.